The clone carrying this T cell receptor (beta chain) was counted once. In the study's own analysis: Amplification with reference gene primers provided the estimates of nucleated cell counts. The assay was immunoSEQ multiplex PCR, and TCRdb's table has in-frame clones only and misses some. The DNA gave D and trimming, while V, J and clone size come from that table. The sample holds approximately 120,000 clones, 80% to 95% seen once. The entry originates in a study of blood T cell repertoires in COVID-19. Study at large: Italy, Spain and the United States were the sources of the convalescent and acute COVID-19 samples. PBMCs, B-cell-depleted T cells, or T cells provided the cDNA or gDNA that made up the material.

V trimming: 4 bases; J trimming: 1 base; junction bases outside the gene matches: 2. The CDR3 covers 15 residues. Germline values: CDR1 LNHDA, CDR2 SQIVND (reference sequence). Seattle's enrolled individuals joined amid active infection and were then monitored longitudinally. This sequence joins TRBV19 and TRBJ1-5, with 9 bases that match TRBD1. The source material was peripheral blood. This TCR derives from a man between 50 and 59 years old with COVID-19, enrolled during active disease. The CDR3 nucleotides read TGTGCCAGTAGTACACAGGGGGCAAGCAATCAGCCCCAGCATTTT. Its translation is CASSTQGASNQPQHF.